These 19 T cell receptor beta chains share one sample of origin, sequenced in a study of blood T cell repertoires in COVID-19. Libraries were prepared by immunoSEQ multiplex PCR; TCRdb keeps only in-frame clonotypes and omits some of them. Altogether around 20,000 clones are present, roughly 90% being singletons, with the ten largest covering 8% to 10%. The sample taken for sequencing was peripheral blood. These receptors all come from a human donor in a cohort sampled during active COVID-19. The donor label of this sample is uncertain.

CDR3 in amino acids: CASVAGPTDNEQFF. The CDR3 DNA is TGTGCCAGTGTAGCGGGTCCTACGGACAATGAGCAGTTCTTC. The genes are TRBV9 and TRBJ2-1; 7 positions match TRBD2. J gave up 5 bases and V 8 bases, and 10 bases lay outside the gene matches. The CDR3 runs 14 residues. Germline CDR1 and CDR2: SGDLS and YYNGEE.

The J gene is TRBJ2-2, the V gene TRBV19; no clear D gene. Trimming stripped 6 bases from V and 0 bases from J, with 8 bases between. The V gene's germline CDR1 is LNHDA and CDR2 SQIVND (reference sequence). This CDR3 has 14 amino acids. The CDR3 DNA reads TGTGCCAGTAGGCCTATAACGAACACCGGGGAGCTGTTTTTT. This codes for CASRPITNTGELFF.

The chain uses TRBV4-1 and TRBJ1-2; the D gene is possibly TRBD1 (6 bases). The CDR3 is 14 residues long. The V end was cut by 4 bases, the J end by 4 bases, with 13 bases between. Germline CDR1 and CDR2: MGHRA and YSYEKL. The CDR3 here is CASSPERGRYGYTF. The DNA of the CDR3 is TGCGCCAGCAGCCCCGAGCGGGGGCGCTATGGCTACACCTTC.

The rearrangement joins TRBV28 to TRBJ2-1; 7 bases match TRBD2. V shed 0 bases and J 6 bases; nucleotides not matched to a gene: 14. This CDR3 region has 18 residues. The germline V gene encodes CDR1 MDHEN and CDR2 SYDVKM. The CDR3: CASSLWAWASGDFNEQFF. Here the CDR3 DNA reads TGTGCCAGCAGTTTATGGGCCTGGGCTAGCGGTGATTTCAATGAGCAGTTCTTC.

The V call is TRBV5-4, the J call TRBJ2-1; TRBD2 agrees at 7 bases. V lost 4 bases and J lost 3; bases outside the gene matches: 4. The germline V gene has CDR1 SGHNT and CDR2 YYREEE (reference sequence). The CDR3 runs 14 residues. DNA for the CDR3: TGTGCCAGCAGCCCCGGGACTAACTACAATGAGCAGTTCTTC. As protein: CASSPGTNYNEQFF.

J is TRBJ1-2 and V is TRBV28; a possible D gene is TRBD1 (6 bases). V lost 5 bases and J lost 3, with 19 bases in between. This CDR3 is built from 16 residues. Germline CDR1 and CDR2: MDHEN and SYDVKM. In nucleotides, the CDR3 is TGTGCCAGCAGTCCTGGGGGCTCCTCGAACTACTATGGCTACACCTTC. Protein: CASSPGGSSNYYGYTF.

The rearrangement joins TRBV7-9 to TRBJ2-3; 12 bases line up with TRBD2. CDR3 size: 15 residues. V was clipped by 4 bases and J by 6 bases; unmatched bases: 5. Germline loops: CDR1 SEHNR, CDR2 FQNEAQ (reference sequence). This CDR3 is CASSSTSGSGDTQYF. In DNA, the CDR3 is TGTGCCAGCAGCTCGACTAGCGGGAGTGGGGATACGCAGTATTTT.

This CDR3 is CSAGGLAGEQKQFF. CDR3 nucleotides: TGCAGTGCTGGTGGACTAGCGGGAGAGCAAAAGCAGTTCTTC. V gene TRBV20-1 combines with J gene TRBJ2-1; 13 bases map to TRBD2. Germline-derived CDR1 and CDR2 are DFQATT and SNEGSKA (reference sequence). V trimming: 5 bases; J trimming: 11 bases; junction bases outside the gene matches: 9. This CDR3 contains 14 residues.

The CDR3, as DNA: TGTGCCAGCTCTAGGCAGGGCTATGGCTACACCTTC. Its translation is CASSRQGYGYTF. This chain joins TRBV28 and TRBJ1-2, with D tentatively TRBD1 (5 bases). Germline values: CDR1 MDHEN, CDR2 SYDVKM. This CDR3 contains 12 residues. Trimming removed 8 bases from V and 4 bases from J, with 11 bases in between.

This clone was seen more than once but under ten times. This chain joins TRBV28 and TRBJ1-5, with 7 nucleotides matching TRBD1. The CDR3 has 14 amino acids. The germline V gene encodes CDR1 MDHEN and CDR2 SYDVKM. V was pared by 6 bases and J by 9 bases, with 11 bases of the junction left unmatched. CDR3 nucleotides: TGTGCCAGCAGCCCCTTAGGGACAGTCAGGCCCCAGCATTTT. Translation gives CASSPLGTVRPQHF.

The V gene is TRBV5-1, the J gene TRBJ2-7; 9 bases fit TRBD1. The CDR3 totals 17 residues. CDR1 and CDR2 from the germline V gene are SGHRS and YFSETQ. Germline trimming cut 2 bases from V and 5 bases from J; bases unmatched to any gene: 14. The CDR3 DNA reads TGCGCCAGCAGCTTTTCTCCCCGGGGACAGGGTTACGACGAGCAGTACTTC. Encoded protein: CASSFSPRGQGYDEQYF.

The chain recombines TRBV5-1 with TRBJ2-1; 9 nucleotides agree with TRBD2. The CDR3 has 17 amino acids. Per germline, CDR1 SGHRS and CDR2 YFSETQ. After removal of 5 bases from V and 4 bases from J, the junction contained 13 bases not matched to a gene. The CDR3 loop is CASRRIPTSGLYNEQFF. DNA of the CDR3: TGCGCCAGCAGACGAATACCGACTAGCGGATTATACAATGAGCAGTTCTTC.

This clone has a single count. In DNA, the CDR3 is TGTGCCAGTAGTATTGGGCAGGGGGCTGGCTACACCTTC. This gives the protein CASSIGQGAGYTF. The chain uses TRBV19 and TRBJ1-2, with 8 bases identical to TRBD1. The CDR3 runs 13 residues. J was trimmed by 7 bases and V by 3 bases; bases with no gene match: 4. Germline-derived CDR1 and CDR2 are LNHDA and SQIVND (reference sequence).

The V and J genes are TRBV3-1 (or the pseudogene TRBV3-2) and TRBJ1-5; 8 bases fit TRBD1. Germline V gene data show CDR1 as LGHDT and CDR2 as YNNKEL (reference sequence). The CDR3 is 17 residues long. The trim removed 2 bases at V and 6 bases at J, leaving 12 bases unmatched. The CDR3 here is CASSQCGQGVVCQPQHF. The DNA for the CDR3 is TGTGCCAGCAGCCAATGTGGACAGGGAGTAGTGTGTCAGCCCCAGCATTTT.

Written as DNA, the CDR3 is TGTGCCAGCTCCCAAACTAGCGGGAGGGGCAATGAGCAGTTCTTC. It codes for CASSQTSGRGNEQFF. The chain employs TRBV18 and TRBJ2-1, with 13 bases identical to TRBD2. J gave up 6 bases and V 6 bases, and 5 bases lay outside the gene matches. The CDR3 contains 15 residues. Germline CDR1 reads KGHSH; CDR2 reads LQKENI.

This chain links TRBV30 with TRBJ2-3; 13 bases are a match to TRBD2. The junction had 3 bases not matched to a gene; V was cut back by 1 base and J by 2 bases. This CDR3 has 16 amino acids. Germline V gene lookup returns CDR1 GTSNPN and CDR2 SVGIG (reference sequence). DNA for the CDR3: TGTGCCTGGAGTGCAGGGACTAGCGGGGACACAGATACGCAGTATTTT. Encoded protein: CAWSAGTSGDTDTQYF.

The CDR3 region is CASRRTSGTLGPGELFF. Written as DNA, the CDR3 is TGTGCCAGCAGACGGACTAGCGGGACCCTAGGCCCCGGGGAGCTGTTTTTT. The gene calls are TRBV2 and TRBJ2-2; 12 positions agree with TRBD2. The CDR3 contains 17 residues. V was clipped by 6 bases and J by 6 bases; unmatched bases: 11. From germline, CDR1 is SNHLY and CDR2 FYNNEI.

This chain connects TRBV20-1 to TRBJ2-5; D is unresolved. The ends were cut back, 5 bases at V and 3 bases at J, with 7 bases in the middle. The CDR3 extends over 11 amino acids. Germline V lookup: CDR1 DFQATT, CDR2 SNEGSKA (reference sequence). Here the CDR3 reads CSAGREETQYF. The DNA for the CDR3 is TGCAGTGCTGGGCGCGAAGAGACCCAGTACTTC.

The rearrangement uses TRBV5-1 and TRBJ2-7, with TRBD2 identical over 10 bases. The CDR3 is 15 residues long. The junction had 3 bases not matched to a gene; V was cut back by 0 bases and J by 3 bases. Germline-derived CDR1 and CDR2 are SGHRS and YFSETQ. Here the CDR3 reads CASSLGAGGGYEQYF. CDR3 nucleotide sequence: TGCGCCAGCAGCTTGGGAGCGGGAGGGGGCTACGAGCAGTACTTC.